A single sample is the source of the 32 T cell receptor beta chains below, sequenced in a study of beta chain features in type 1 diabetes. The antigens for these receptors are not known. Overall study results and limits: In every one of the four CD4+ subsets, TCRB CDR3s were moderately but significantly shorter in Type 1 diabetes patients.

Every bit of the isolated RNA underwent reverse transcription, so sequencing read expressed TCRB transcripts. Using immunoSEQ multiplex PCR, the repertoire was profiled, and TCRdb retains in-frame clones only, with some absent. This table has tens of thousands of clones, 52% appearing once. Sequences were obtained from Tregs from blood. The receptors originated from a woman in her thirties or forties with type 1 diabetes.

The gene calls are TRBV4-3 and TRBJ2-5; D is possibly TRBD2 (5 bases). Looked up from germline, CDR1 is LGHNA and CDR2 is YSLEER. The ends were cut back, 0 bases at V and 5 bases at J, with 16 bases in the middle. This CDR3 contains 16 residues. The CDR3 sequence is CASSQDRGRIGETQYF. CDR3 bases: TGCGCCAGCAGCCAAGATCGAGGGCGAATCGGCGAGACCCAGTACTTC.

This clone appeared a single time. The chain uses TRBV9 and TRBJ2-1, with TRBD2 identical over 9 bases. CDR3 length: 16 residues. V was clipped by 0 bases and J by 4 bases; unmatched bases: 5. Looked up from germline, CDR1 is SGDLS and CDR2 is YYNGEE. Here the CDR3 DNA reads TGTGCCAGCAGCGTAGGGACTAGCGCCCTATACAATGAGCAGTTCTTC. It yields the protein CASSVGTSALYNEQFF.

This clone occurred a few times. The rearrangement joins TRBV7-9 to TRBJ2-7; D gene uncertain. Germline loops: CDR1 SEHNR, CDR2 FQNEAQ (reference sequence). V lost 4 bases and J 9 bases, leaving 10 bases between the germline ends. CDR3 length equals 11 residues. The DNA of the CDR3 is TGTGCCAGCAGCTCTAGTGTAAGGCAGTACTTC. This sequence encodes CASSSSVRQYF.

This rearrangement joins TRBV7-2 to TRBJ1-4; D not resolved. The CDR3 covers 12 residues. Trimming removed 3 bases from V and 8 bases from J, with 7 bases in between. Looked up from germline, CDR1 is SGHTA and CDR2 is FQGNSA. The CDR3 protein is CASSFGEEKLFF. The CDR3 nucleotides read TGTGCCAGCAGCTTTGGTGAGGAAAAACTGTTTTTT.

The chain uses TRBV5-6 and TRBJ1-1, with TRBD1 matching 10 bases. The CDR3 covers 15 residues. Trimming removed 0 bases from V and 5 bases from J; junction bases left unmatched: 4. CDR1 and CDR2 from the germline V gene are SGHDT and YYEEEE. CDR3 bases: TGTGCCAGCAGCTTGGTCGGGACAGGGGTGACTGAAGCTTTCTTT. As protein: CASSLVGTGVTEAFF.

This chain connects TRBV7-2 to TRBJ2-1; 7 bases align to TRBD1. Per germline, CDR1 SGHTA and CDR2 FQGNSA. CDR3 length equals 14 residues. The V segment lost 5 bases and the J segment 8 bases; nucleotides outside the gene matches: 9. For the CDR3, the DNA is TGTGCCAGCAGCCTCGCCAACAGGGGACATGAGCAGTTCTTC. Translation gives CASSLANRGHEQFF.

The genes are TRBV5-1 and TRBJ1-4; possible D gene TRBD1, 5 bases. Germline CDR1 reads SGHRS; CDR2 reads YFSETQ. Trimming stripped 6 bases from V and 4 bases from J, with 13 bases between. This CDR3 is built from 14 residues. CDR3 nucleotide sequence: TGCGCCAGCACCAAAGGAGGGGTTAATGAAAAACTGTTTTTT. Its protein is CASTKGGVNEKLFF.

The gene calls are TRBV7-9 and TRBJ2-7, with no clear D. Germline CDR1 SEHNR, CDR2 FQNEAQ (reference sequence). The V and J ends lost 2 bases and 0 bases respectively, with 5 bases between them. CDR3 size: 13 residues. In nucleotides, the CDR3 is TGTGCCAGCAGCTTACCCAGCTCCTACGAGCAGTACTTC. This translates into CASSLPSSYEQYF.

V and J are TRBV28 and TRBJ2-1; D is possibly TRBD2 (6 bases). Germline V gene lookup returns CDR1 MDHEN and CDR2 SYDVKM. V was cut by 2 bases and J by 9 bases, with 8 bases left in between. The CDR3 length is 12 residues. The CDR3 coding sequence is TGTGCCAGCAGTTTACTGGGGGGTGAGCAGTTCTTC. Its protein is CASSLLGGEQFF.

A single count supports this clone. V and J are TRBV10-3 and TRBJ2-3, with TRBD1 matching over 8 bases. There are 13 residues in the CDR3. Germline V gene sequence: CDR1 ENHRY, CDR2 SYGVKD. The V gene end was trimmed by 8 bases and the J gene end by 3 bases; junction bases not matched to a gene: 4. The CDR3 DNA is TGTGCCATCCGATGGACAGGGACAGATACGCAGTATTTT. This sequence encodes CAIRWTGTDTQYF.

The J gene is TRBJ2-1, the V gene TRBV28, with a tentative D call TRBD2 (6 bases). The CDR3 extends over 17 amino acids. The germline V gene encodes CDR1 MDHEN and CDR2 SYDVKM. V lost 4 bases to trimming and J lost 0 bases, with 16 bases between them. The CDR3 protein is CASSSHAGGSSYNEQFF. The CDR3 bases are TGTGCCAGCAGTTCCCATGCCGGGGGAAGCTCCTACAATGAGCAGTTCTTC. The variable domain in full, with the rest retrieved from reference TRBV28 and TRBJ2-1, is DVKVTQSSRYLVKRTGEKVFLECVQDMDHENMFWYRQDPGLGLRLIYFSYDVKMKEKGDIPEGYSVSREKKERFSLILESASTNQTSMYLCASSSHAGGSSYNEQFFGPGTRLTVL.

The J gene is TRBJ2-7, the V gene TRBV28, with 7 bases aligning to TRBD2. CDR3 length: 16 amino acids. With V trimmed by 2 bases and J by 7 bases, 14 bases remained unmatched. Germline V gene data show CDR1 as MDHEN and CDR2 as SYDVKM. This CDR3 reads CASSLGWAGAEGEQYF. Written as DNA, the CDR3 is TGTGCCAGCAGTTTAGGCTGGGCGGGAGCGGAAGGGGAGCAGTACTTC.

In its sample, this clone was seen a few times. The chain is built from TRBV6-5 and TRBJ1-1, with D perhaps TRBD1 (5 bases). In germline, CDR1 is MNHEY, CDR2 SVGAGI. The CDR3 extends over 13 amino acids. The V end was cut by 2 bases, the J end by 1 base, with 5 bases between. CDR3 loop: CASSYTGNTEAFF. The CDR3 DNA reads as TGTGCCAGCAGTTACACAGGGAACACTGAAGCTTTCTTT.

This clone was seen more than once but under ten times. CDR3 nucleotide sequence: TGTGCCAGCAGTGAAGCGCCGGGACTAGCGGGGACTAATACGGGTGGGACCCAGTACTTC. The encoded protein is CASSEAPGLAGTNTGGTQYF. The chain has TRBV2 and TRBJ2-5, with 13 bases fitting TRBD2. The CDR3 has 20 amino acids. Trimming at V came to 0 bases and at J to 7 bases, leaving 17 bases not matched to a gene. Germline V gene lookup returns CDR1 SNHLY and CDR2 FYNNEI.

The chain carries TRBV11-2 and TRBJ2-5, with a possible D match to TRBD1 (6 bases). Germline V CDR1 and CDR2: SGHAT, FQNNGV. The CDR3 runs 14 residues. V gave up 3 bases and J gave up 7 bases, with 15 bases separating them. The CDR3 DNA is TGTGCCAGCAGCTTCCATTGGGCAGGGGCGACCCAGTACTTC. Amino acid sequence: CASSFHWAGATQYF.

J is TRBJ1-2 and V is TRBV25-1; 7 bases are shared with TRBD1. This CDR3 contains 13 residues. Per the germline V gene, CDR1 is MGHDK and CDR2 is SYGVNS. J lost 3 bases, V lost 6 bases, and 4 bases had no gene match. CDR3 DNA: TGTGCCAGCAGCGACAGGGCTTACTATGGCTACACCTTC. Its protein is CASSDRAYYGYTF.

V usage is TRBV7-2 and J usage is TRBJ2-1; a possible D gene is TRBD2 (5 bases). The CDR3 spans 11 residues. From germline, CDR1 is SGHTA and CDR2 FQGNSA. The V gene lost 4 bases and the J gene lost 15 bases, with 13 bases spanning the gap. CDR3 loop: CASSSSDRGFF. The CDR3 DNA sequence: TGTGCCAGCAGCTCGTCGGACCGGGGGTTCTTC. The full variable domain, with the rest looked up from reference TRBV7-2 and TRBJ2-1, is GAGVSQSPSNKVTEKGKDVELRCDPISGHTALYWYRQSLGQGLEFLIYFQGNSAPDKSGLPSDRFSAERTGGSVSTLTIQRTQQEDSAVYLCASSSSDRGFFGPGTRLTVL.

The V call is TRBV7-9, the J call TRBJ2-3, with a tentative D call TRBD2 (5 bases). This CDR3 contains 15 residues. The V gene's germline CDR1 is SEHNR and CDR2 FQNEAQ (reference sequence). Trimming removed 0 bases from V and 0 bases from J, with 7 bases in between. The CDR3 sequence: CASSLAGGSTDTQYF. The CDR3 DNA is TGTGCCAGCAGCTTAGCGGGCGGGAGCACAGATACGCAGTATTTT.

In this sample, this clone turned up once. This same CDR3 is encoded by further DNA sequences in the sample. The chain carries TRBV7-2 and TRBJ1-4; tentative D call: TRBD1 (5 bases). Germline lookup yields CDR1 SGHTA and CDR2 FQGNSA. CDR3 length: 15 amino acids. Trimming took 1 base from V and 4 from J, leaving 10 bases between them. The CDR3 sequence: CASSLVGGGNEKLFF. Here the CDR3 DNA reads TGTGCCAGCAGCTTAGTTGGGGGGGGTAATGAAAAACTGTTTTTT.

The chain uses TRBV7-2 and TRBJ2-3, with D hard to call. V was trimmed by 3 bases and J by 2 bases, leaving 12 bases between them. The CDR3 sequence is 15 residues long. Per germline, CDR1 SGHTA and CDR2 FQGNSA. CDR3 region: CASSFYGQTTDTQYF. The CDR3 DNA is TGTGCCAGCAGCTTCTATGGGCAGACCACAGATACGCAGTATTTT.

This clone was recorded once. The chain joins TRBV18 to TRBJ2-1; TRBD1 matches at 7 bases. Trimming took 3 bases from V and 7 from J; bases not matched to a gene: 12. Germline CDR1 and CDR2: KGHSH and LQKENI. The CDR3 is made up of 16 amino acids. The CDR3 is CASSPRTDPTGNEQFF. The CDR3 bases are TGTGCCAGCTCACCCCGGACAGATCCGACAGGGAATGAGCAGTTCTTC.

This chain links TRBV5-4 with TRBJ2-3, with a tentative D call TRBD1 (5 bases). Germline CDR1 reads SGHNT; CDR2 reads YYREEE (reference sequence). CDR3 size: 16 residues. Trimming removed 2 bases from V and 2 bases from J, with 15 bases in between. CDR3 bases: TGTGCCAGCAGCTTCCTTCGAGGTGGGGCCACAGATACGCAGTATTTT. Translation: CASSFLRGGATDTQYF.

Notes on this clone: One junction end does not reproduce the germline sequence, and a read error may be involved. The rearrangement joins TRBV10-3 to TRBJ1-3; tentative D call: TRBD1 (5 bases). The CDR3 has 13 amino acids. The germline V gene encodes CDR1 ENHRY and CDR2 SYGVKD. CDR3 nucleotide sequence: TGTGCCATCAGTGATCAGGGTGGGAACACCGTATATTTT. It is translated as CAISDQGGNTVYF.

The gene calls are TRBV11-3 and TRBJ2-2, with TRBD1 matching 8 bases. Germline values: CDR1 SGHNT, CDR2 YENEEA. With 4 bases clipped from V and 4 bases from J, the junction kept 2 bases outside the gene matches. This CDR3 region has 14 residues. The CDR3 DNA is TGTGCCAGCAGCTACGGACAGGGCACCGGGGAGCTGTTTTTT. It yields the protein CASSYGQGTGELFF.

V gene TRBV9 combines with J gene TRBJ2-7, with D possibly TRBD1 on 7 matching bases. CDR3 size: 15 residues. The V end lost 4 bases, the J end lost 5 bases, and 19 bases lay between the germline ends. CDR1 is SGDLS and CDR2 is YYNGEE in the germline V gene. The CDR3 DNA sequence: TGTGCCAGCAGCCCAGGGGGGCGGGGCGCGGACGAGCAGTACTTC. Its translation is CASSPGGRGADEQYF. Together with reference TRBV9 and TRBJ2-7, the CDR3 gives the full variable domain: DSGVTQTPKHLITATGQRVTLRCSPRSGDLSVYWYQQSLDQGLQFLIQYYNGEERAKGNILERFSAQQFPDLHSELNLSSLELGDSALYFCASSPGGRGADEQYFGPGTRLTVT.

Only a few counts were recorded for this clone. The chain is built from TRBV28 and TRBJ2-2, with 7 bases lining up with TRBD2. Trimming took 7 bases from V and 3 from J; bases not matched to a gene: 5. The CDR3 extends over 14 amino acids. Germline CDR1 reads MDHEN; CDR2 reads SYDVKM. The CDR3 reads CASNPSGYTGELFF. CDR3 nucleotide sequence: TGTGCCAGCAATCCTAGCGGTTACACCGGGGAGCTGTTTTTT.

Only a few counts were recorded for this clone. The rearrangement links TRBV18 to TRBJ1-1; D unclear. This CDR3 has 15 residues. The V end was cut by 3 bases, the J end by 0 bases, with 11 bases between. CDR1 is KGHSH and CDR2 is LQKENI in the germline V gene. The CDR3 loop reads CASSPADPVNTEAFF. CDR3 nucleotides: TGTGCCAGCTCACCGGCGGATCCTGTGAACACTGAAGCTTTCTTT.

V and J are TRBV7-2 and TRBJ1-5, with 7 bases aligning to TRBD1. There are 15 residues in the CDR3. With 6 bases clipped from V and 6 bases from J, the junction kept 11 bases outside the gene matches. Per the germline V gene, CDR1 is SGHTA and CDR2 is FQGNSA. In DNA, the CDR3 is TGTGCCAGCAGTCCAATAGGGGGCCGGAGTCAGCCCCAGCATTTT. It is translated as CASSPIGGRSQPQHF.

This clone turned up a few times. The V and J genes are TRBV6-6 and TRBJ2-6, with D hard to call. The CDR3 consists of 15 residues. Germline V gene sequence: CDR1 MNHNY, CDR2 SVGAGI (reference sequence). The V gene lost 6 bases and the J gene lost 0 bases, with 9 bases spanning the gap. CDR3 bases: TGTGCCAGCAGCTTCCCTAGCTCTGGGGCCAACGTCCTGACTTTC. This translates into CASSFPSSGANVLTF.

The chain links TRBV30 to TRBJ1-4; weak D call: TRBD1 (6 bases). The CDR3 has 15 amino acids. Germline V gene sequence: CDR1 GTSNPN, CDR2 SVGIG (reference sequence). Trimming took off 4 bases at V and 4 bases at J, with 16 bases between the two ends. The CDR3 region has the DNA TGTGCCTGGAAGGGTGTGGGGGCCATTAATGAAAAACTGTTTTTT. This sequence encodes CAWKGVGAINEKLFF.

CDR3: CASSQDLQGGYTF. In nucleotides, the CDR3 is TGCGCCAGCAGCCAAGATCTGCAGGGCGGCTACACCTTC. The rearrangement joins TRBV4-3 to TRBJ1-2; D possibly corresponds to TRBD1 (5 bases). Germline V gene data show CDR1 as LGHNA and CDR2 as YSLEER. The CDR3 has 13 residues. V was trimmed by 0 bases and J by 8 bases, leaving 10 bases between them.

The chain joins TRBV5-4 to TRBJ1-6; D ambiguous. V was shortened by 0 bases and J by 9 bases, with 13 bases between the two germline ends. The CDR3 totals 15 residues. Germline V gene sequence: CDR1 SGHNT, CDR2 YYREEE (reference sequence). The CDR3 nucleotides are TGTGCCAGCAGCTTGGGTGCGGGCTTCGGTTCACCCCTCCACTTT. Translating gives CASSLGAGFGSPLHF.